Included here is one T cell receptor beta chain sequence, with context. The antigen remains unidentified. TCRdb re-called the 5' RACE reads with MiXCR, one entry per CDR3 protein. Of a few hundred thousand distinct CDR3 sequences in the sample, 12% were seen once. The record originates from a study of T cells after yellow fever vaccination. General study points: Sorted repertoires could include abundant contaminating clonotypes from bulk cells. A secondary response was less intense yet reached its peak sooner, at day 5 versus 15.

Sample: CD4+ T cells sorted from PBMCs, taken 15 days after the yellow fever booster vaccination. This TCR was recovered from a man younger than 35 who received the YFV17D yellow fever vaccine.

CDR3 sequence reads: CASSAYREPPSEGGYTF. CDR3 DNA: TGCGCCAGCAGCGCCTACCGGGAGCCCCCGTCGGAAGGCGGCTACACCTTC. The J gene is TRBJ1-2, the V gene TRBV5-1, with unresolved D. The germline gives CDR1 SGHRS, CDR2 YFSETQ. V was clipped by 4 bases and J by 8 bases, with 27 bases between them. This CDR3 comprises 17 residues.